Each of the 27 T cell receptor beta chains below was sequenced from the same sample in a study of siplizumab effects on memory and regulatory T cells. Sequenced by immunoSEQ multiplex PCR; TCRdb stores in-frame clones only, minus some. The sample consists of tens of thousands of clones, nearly 98% of them appearing once. Sequencing was carried out using naive CD8+ T cells sorted from blood. The receptor set was obtained from a human donor in good health.

The gene calls are TRBV27 and TRBJ2-7; TRBD1 matches at 7 bases. From germline, CDR1 is MNHEY and CDR2 SMNVEV (reference sequence). Losses at the gene ends were 4 bases for V and 3 bases for J; bases not matched to a gene: 3. This CDR3 is built from 13 residues. The CDR3 here is CASSWDSNYEQYF. CDR3 in DNA: TGTGCCAGCAGTTGGGACAGCAACTACGAGCAGTACTTC.

The genes are TRBV7-8 and TRBJ2-5; TRBD2 agrees at 8 bases. V gave up 5 bases and J gave up 3 bases; unmatched junction bases: 8. Germline-derived CDR1 and CDR2 are SGHVS and FQNEAQ. This CDR3 region has 15 residues. DNA of the CDR3: TGTGCCAGCAGCCACCTATCGGGGGGGGAAGAGACCCAGTACTTC. Its translation: CASSHLSGGEETQYF. Full variable domain (remainder filled in from reference TRBV7-8 and TRBJ2-5): GAGVSQSPRYKVAKRGQDVALRCDPISGHVSLFWYQQALGQGPEFLTYFQNEAQLDKSGLPSDRFFAERPEGSVSTLKIQRTQQEDSAVYLCASSHLSGGEETQYFGPGTRLLVL.

The chain combines TRBV4-2 with TRBJ2-3; unclear D gene. This CDR3 contains 14 residues. Trimming shortened V by 0 bases and J by 2 bases, and 6 bases separated the two germline ends. Germline loops: CDR1 LGHNA, CDR2 YNFKEQ. CDR3 amino acids: CASSQDSPTDTQYF. CDR3 sequence (DNA): TGTGCCAGCAGCCAAGATAGCCCCACAGATACGCAGTATTTT.

V gene TRBV19 combines with J gene TRBJ2-5, with a tentative D call TRBD2 (7 bases). V lost 3 bases, J lost 2 bases, and 13 bases lay in between. The length of the CDR3 is 15 residues. Germline CDR1 LNHDA, CDR2 SQIVND (reference sequence). The CDR3 protein is CASSILGGRQETQYF. DNA of the CDR3: TGTGCCAGTAGTATCCTCGGGGGGCGACAAGAGACCCAGTACTTC.

This chain links TRBV4-1 with TRBJ1-4, with D uncertain. V lost 1 base and J lost 0, with 6 bases in between. This CDR3 spans 15 amino acids. Germline V gene lookup returns CDR1 MGHRA and CDR2 YSYEKL. The CDR3 loop reads CASSQVQSTNEKLFF. In DNA, the CDR3 is TGCGCCAGCAGCCAAGTACAGTCAACTAATGAAAAACTGTTTTTT.

A note on this clone: This sample also contains other DNA sequences that code for the same CDR3. This chain connects TRBV30 to TRBJ1-6, with no clear D. Germline V gives CDR1 GTSNPN, CDR2 SVGIG (reference sequence). V shed 8 bases and J shed 4 bases, with 9 bases lying between them. The CDR3 contains 12 residues. CDR3 in amino acids: CARGQYNSPLHF. The DNA for the CDR3 is TGTGCCCGTGGGCAATATAATTCACCCCTCCACTTT.

This clone was detected once. The gene calls are TRBV7-3 and TRBJ2-7, with a possible D match to TRBD2 (6 bases). The germline CDR1 and CDR2 sequences are SGHTA and FQGTGA. CDR3 length equals 14 residues. V was clipped by 2 bases and J by 3 bases, with 11 bases between them. CDR3 sequence (DNA): TGTGCCAGCAGCTTATCAGCCGGGGGCTACGAGCAGTACTTC. It codes for CASSLSAGGYEQYF.

This clone was seen a handful of times. The chain recombines TRBV4-2 with TRBJ2-7; no clear D. The V end was cut by 0 bases, the J end by 4 bases, with 1 base between. The CDR3 is 11 amino acids. The V gene's germline CDR1 is LGHNA and CDR2 YNFKEQ. CDR3: CASSQEYEQYF. The CDR3 nucleotides read TGTGCCAGCAGCCAAGAATACGAGCAGTACTTC.

The chain combines TRBV19 with TRBJ2-3; 7 bases fit TRBD1. There are 15 residues in the CDR3. Germline loops: CDR1 LNHDA, CDR2 SQIVND (reference sequence). The junction had 10 bases not matched to a gene; V was cut back by 6 bases and J by 4 bases. CDR3 nucleotide sequence: TGTGCCAGTAGCTCAATAACAGGGGCGGCAGATACGCAGTATTTT. Amino acids: CASSSITGAADTQYF.

J is TRBJ2-6 and V is TRBV19; D call uncertain. Germline CDR1 reads LNHDA; CDR2 reads SQIVND (reference sequence). Trimming removed 1 base at V and 3 bases at J, with 7 bases between. The CDR3 is 15 residues long. The CDR3 DNA reads as TGTGCCAGTAGTATAGGAGCGTATGGGGCCAACGTCCTGACTTTC. Translation gives CASSIGAYGANVLTF. The variable domain in full, with the rest retrieved from reference TRBV19 and TRBJ2-6, is DGGITQSPKYLFRKEGQNVTLSCEQNLNHDAMYWYRQDPGQGLRLIYYSQIVNDFQKGDIAEGYSVSREKKESFPLTVTSAQKNPTAFYLCASSIGAYGANVLTFGAGSRLTVL.

The chain is built from TRBV7-2 and TRBJ1-1, with TRBD1 matching 11 bases. V dropped 6 bases and J dropped 7; count of bases not matched to a gene: 7. The CDR3 extends over 14 amino acids. Germline values: CDR1 SGHTA, CDR2 FQGNSA. The CDR3 loop reads CASRLDRGLGEAFF. Written as DNA, the CDR3 is TGTGCCAGCAGGTTGGACAGGGGGCTCGGTGAAGCTTTCTTT. Combining the CDR3 with reference TRBV7-2 and TRBJ1-1 gives the whole variable domain GAGVSQSPSNKVTEKGKDVELRCDPISGHTALYWYRQSLGQGLEFLIYFQGNSAPDKSGLPSDRFSAERTGGSVSTLTIQRTQQEDSAVYLCASRLDRGLGEAFFGQGTRLTVV.

The genes are TRBV4-3 and TRBJ1-6; no firm D call. The CDR3 is 13 residues long. CDR1 is LGHNA and CDR2 is YSLEER in the germline V gene. V lost 0 bases and J lost 6, with 3 bases in between. CDR3 region: CASSQDSNSPLHF. DNA of the CDR3: TGCGCCAGCAGCCAAGACAGTAATTCACCCCTCCACTTT.

This sequence joins TRBV6-1 and TRBJ1-1; perhaps TRBD1 as D (6 bases). Trimming pared 1 base from V and 4 bases from J, leaving 10 bases between. Germline V CDR1 and CDR2: MNHNS, SASEGT. There are 14 residues in the CDR3. The CDR3 is CASSEGGGGTEAFF. Written as DNA, the CDR3 is TGTGCCAGCAGTGAAGGAGGGGGGGGCACTGAAGCTTTCTTT.

The chain uses TRBV27 and TRBJ2-7; no firm D call. Germline CDR1 and CDR2: MNHEY and SMNVEV (reference sequence). V was clipped by 5 bases and J by 2 bases, with 13 bases between them. This CDR3 has 14 residues. The CDR3 region is CASSPTRTTYEQYF. DNA of the CDR3: TGTGCCAGCAGTCCAACAAGAACCACCTACGAGCAGTACTTC.

The chain is built from TRBV7-3 and TRBJ2-1, with D possibly matching TRBD1 (5 bases). The germline gives CDR1 SGHTA, CDR2 FQGTGA. The CDR3 loop spans 15 amino acids. Deletions cut 4 bases from V and 8 bases from J, with 18 bases between. The CDR3 DNA reads TGTGCCAGCAGCTCTGATCAGGGTCCGGTTGATGAGCAGTTCTTC. Translated: CASSSDQGPVDEQFF.

CDR3 loop: CASSRAGASRSPLHF. CDR3 DNA sequence: TGTGCCAGCAGTCGTGCGGGGGCGTCGAGGTCACCCCTCCACTTT. This chain connects TRBV9 to TRBJ1-6; a weak D match, TRBD1 (6 bases). The CDR3 covers 15 residues. The germline V gene encodes CDR1 SGDLS and CDR2 YYNGEE. V was shortened by 5 bases and J by 10 bases, with 19 bases between the two germline ends.

The chain couples TRBV9 to TRBJ2-3; 8 bases map to TRBD2. Germline-derived CDR1 and CDR2 are SGDLS and YYNGEE. The trim removed 0 bases at V and 4 bases at J, leaving 4 bases unmatched. This CDR3 spans 15 amino acids. This chain's CDR3 is CASSVATGGADTQYF. The CDR3 region has the DNA TGTGCCAGCAGCGTAGCTACCGGGGGGGCAGATACGCAGTATTTT. The full variable domain, in which reference TRBV9 and TRBJ2-3 provide the parts outside the CDR3, is DSGVTQTPKHLITATGQRVTLRCSPRSGDLSVYWYQQSLDQGLQFLIQYYNGEERAKGNILERFSAQQFPDLHSELNLSSLELGDSALYFCASSVATGGADTQYFGPGTRLTVL.

J is TRBJ2-3 and V is TRBV2; D is unresolved. The CDR3 is 11 residues long. Trimming cost V 6 bases and J 4 bases, with 5 bases left between them. Germline CDR1 SNHLY, CDR2 FYNNEI. CDR3: CASRGADTQYF. The CDR3 region has the DNA TGTGCCAGCAGGGGCGCAGATACGCAGTATTTT.

V gene TRBV19 combines with J gene TRBJ2-5, with 14 bases lining up with TRBD2. Germline V gene lookup returns CDR1 LNHDA and CDR2 SQIVND (reference sequence). The CDR3 is 16 residues long. V lost 5 bases, J lost 4 bases, and 6 bases stayed unmatched. The CDR3 spells CASSSGLAGAPETQYF. DNA of the CDR3: TGTGCCAGTAGTTCGGGACTAGCGGGGGCTCCAGAGACCCAGTACTTC.

The chain recombines TRBV2 with TRBJ1-6; D is undetermined. Germline values: CDR1 SNHLY, CDR2 FYNNEI. Trimming took off 3 bases at V and 11 bases at J, with 5 bases between the two ends. This CDR3 has 11 residues. This CDR3 is CASSDAPPLHF. CDR3 DNA: TGTGCCAGCAGTGATGCCCCACCCCTCCACTTT.

This chain connects TRBV27 to TRBJ2-7; D unclear. Trimming removed 3 bases at V and 2 bases at J, with 8 bases between. The germline V gene encodes CDR1 MNHEY and CDR2 SMNVEV (reference sequence). The CDR3 runs to 13 residues. Here the CDR3 reads CASSFTPTYEQYF. The DNA for the CDR3 is TGTGCCAGCAGTTTTACCCCTACCTACGAGCAGTACTTC.

The rearrangement links TRBV19 to TRBJ2-3, with D hard to call. Germline CDR1 and CDR2: LNHDA and SQIVND (reference sequence). The CDR3 runs 16 residues. Between the trimmed V and J ends, which lost 3 bases and 3 bases, there was a span of 16 bases. The CDR3 nucleotides read TGTGCCAGTAGTATCCCCGACGGGCTAGAGACAGATACGCAGTATTTT. Translating gives CASSIPDGLETDTQYF.

The chain couples TRBV7-6 to TRBJ2-1, with a tentative D call TRBD1 (6 bases). This CDR3 contains 15 residues. Trimming left V 3 bases short and J 8 bases short, with 17 bases between. Germline V gives CDR1 SGHVS, CDR2 FNYEAQ. The CDR3 region has the DNA TGTGCCAGCAGCTTTGGGGCAGGGGATGGCGATGAGCAGTTCTTC. Its translation: CASSFGAGDGDEQFF.

The count of this clone is one. The chain employs TRBV12-5 and TRBJ2-5; no firm D call. Trimming took 3 bases from V and 1 from J, leaving 9 bases between them. The CDR3 is 14 amino acids. The germline CDR1 and CDR2 sequences are LGHNT and FRNRAP. CDR3 loop: CASGFGNLQETQYF. DNA for the CDR3: TGTGCTAGTGGTTTTGGAAACCTCCAAGAGACCCAGTACTTC.

The chain links TRBV6-5 to TRBJ1-4; D is possibly TRBD1 (6 bases). The CDR3 sequence is 15 residues long. The germline V gene encodes CDR1 MNHEY and CDR2 SVGAGI. Trimming took 5 bases from V and 3 from J, leaving 13 bases between them. CDR3: CASSRRTDPNEKLFF. CDR3 bases: TGTGCCAGCAGTCGAAGGACAGATCCTAATGAAAAACTGTTTTTT.

This chain joins TRBV4-1 and TRBJ1-1, with 8 nucleotides matching TRBD1. CDR1 and CDR2 (germline): MGHRA, YSYEKL. The CDR3 has 15 amino acids. V gave up 3 bases and J gave up 4 bases; unmatched junction bases: 7. This chain's CDR3 is CASSQKQGDGTEAFF. The DNA for the CDR3 is TGCGCCAGCAGCCAGAAACAGGGGGATGGCACTGAAGCTTTCTTT.

V gene TRBV11-2 combines with J gene TRBJ2-1; D gene uncertain. This CDR3 contains 15 residues. With 4 bases removed from V and 2 bases from J, the gap between germline ends came to 12 bases. Per germline, CDR1 SGHAT and CDR2 FQNNGV. CDR3 protein: CASSSPGLTYNEQFF. CDR3 DNA sequence: TGTGCCAGCAGCTCTCCGGGCCTGACCTACAATGAGCAGTTCTTC.